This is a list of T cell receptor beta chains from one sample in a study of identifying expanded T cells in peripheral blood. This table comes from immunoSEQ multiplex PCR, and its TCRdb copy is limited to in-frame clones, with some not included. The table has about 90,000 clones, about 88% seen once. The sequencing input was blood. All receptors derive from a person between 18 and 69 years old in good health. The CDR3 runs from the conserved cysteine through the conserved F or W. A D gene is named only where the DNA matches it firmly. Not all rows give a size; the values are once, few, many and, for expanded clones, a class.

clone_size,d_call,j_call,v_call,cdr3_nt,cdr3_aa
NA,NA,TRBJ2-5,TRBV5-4,TGTGCCAGCAGCTTGGACGAAAGGGGGACCCAGTACTTC,CASSLDERGTQYF
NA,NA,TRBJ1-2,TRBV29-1,TGCAGCGCTTTCAGGGAATCAGACGGCTACACCTTC,CSAFRESDGYTF
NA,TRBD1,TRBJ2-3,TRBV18,TGTGCTTCACACGATACCCAGGGGGTCGGCACAGATACGCAGTATTTT,CASHDTQGVGTDTQYF
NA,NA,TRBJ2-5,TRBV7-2,TGTGCCAGCAGCCCGTCCGGACAAGAGACCCAGTACTTC,CASSPSGQETQYF
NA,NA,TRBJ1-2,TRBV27,TGTGCCAGCAGTTTTTCCCGATCCTATGGCTACACCTTC,CASSFSRSYGYTF
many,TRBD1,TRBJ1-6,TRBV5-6,TGTGCCAGCAGTTGGGACAGGATGTTGAATTCACCCCTCCACTTT,CASSWDRMLNSPLHF
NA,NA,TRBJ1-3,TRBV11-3,TGTGCCAGCAGCCCCCAAAGGGCTGGAAACACCATATATTTT,CASSPQRAGNTIYF
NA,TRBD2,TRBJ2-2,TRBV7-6,TGTGCCAGCAGCTCCCCTAGCGGGCCTTCGGGCACCGGGGAGCTGTTTTTT,CASSSPSGPSGTGELFF
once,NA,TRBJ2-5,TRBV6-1,TGTGCCAGCAGCCCCTCCGGGACCCTCATCGAGACCCAGTACTTC,CASSPSGTLIETQYF
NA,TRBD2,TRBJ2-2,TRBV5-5,TGTGCCAGCAGCTTGGATGGCGGGGGTACCGGGGAGCTGTTTTTT,CASSLDGGGTGELFF
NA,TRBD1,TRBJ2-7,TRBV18,TGTGCCAGCTCCCCTCACCGGGACAGGGCATACGAGCAGTACTTC,CASSPHRDRAYEQYF
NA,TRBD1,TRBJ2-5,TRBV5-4,TGTGCCAGCAGCGATAGACAGGGGGGTATAGAGACCCAGTACTTC,CASSDRQGGIETQYF
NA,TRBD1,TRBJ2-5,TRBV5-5,TGTGCCAGCAGCTTGACCGGGACAGGAGGTACGGAGACCCAGTACTTC,CASSLTGTGGTETQYF
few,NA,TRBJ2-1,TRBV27,TGTGCCAGCAGTTTATCCTTCTACAATGAGCAGTTCTTC,CASSLSFYNEQFF
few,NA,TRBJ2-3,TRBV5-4,TGTGCCAGCAGCTTCGGGGGGCCTCATACAGATACGCAGTATTTT,CASSFGGPHTDTQYF
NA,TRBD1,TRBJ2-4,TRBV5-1,TGCGCCAGCAGCCAACACGACAGGGGGGGCAACATTCAGTACTTC,CASSQHDRGGNIQYF
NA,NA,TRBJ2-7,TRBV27,TGTGCCAGCAGTTTAAGGTCTGGTTACGAGCAGTACTTC,CASSLRSGYEQYF
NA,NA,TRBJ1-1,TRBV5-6,TGTGCCAGCTGTCTGGGGGCGGACACTGAAGCTTTCTTT,CASCLGADTEAFF
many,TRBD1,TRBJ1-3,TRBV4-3,TGCGCCAGCAGCCAAGGGACAGGTTATGGAAACACCATATATTTT,CASSQGTGYGNTIYF
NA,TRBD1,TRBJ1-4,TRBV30,TGTGCCTGGAGTGTACCTAACCCATTAACACAGGGGTCGGGGGTGTATGAAAAACTGTTTTTT,CAWSVPNPLTQGSGVYEKLFF
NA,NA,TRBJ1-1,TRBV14,TGTGCCAGCAGCCTAGACCTGAACACTGAAGCTTTCTTT,CASSLDLNTEAFF
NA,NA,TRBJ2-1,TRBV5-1,TGCGCCAGCAGCTTGAACCTCTGGACAGCATCTTACAATGAGCAGTTCTTC,CASSLNLWTASYNEQFF
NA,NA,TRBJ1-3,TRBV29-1,TGCAGCGTTGAGCTCGGGCAGGGGGGAAACACCATATATTTT,CSVELGQGGNTIYF
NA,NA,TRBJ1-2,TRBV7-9,TGTGCCAGCAGCTTAGGACAGAACAGCTATGGCTACACCTTC,CASSLGQNSYGYTF
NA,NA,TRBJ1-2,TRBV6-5,TGTGCCAGCAGCCGACTCCGGGGGCGCTACACCTTC,CASSRLRGRYTF